The source of this T cell receptor (beta chain) is a study of T cells in Graves' hyperthyroidism and ophthalmopathy. Study-wide findings and caveats: Blood also carried most thyroid clonotypes expanded above 0.001.

With regard to this clonotype: Antigen unknown.

Diagnosing involved the use of clinical symptoms, serum thyroxine and TRAb, thyroid ultrasound and orbital computed tomography. The V segment lost 1 base and the J segment 7 bases; nucleotides outside the gene matches: 3. The CDR3 is made up of 16 amino acids. CDR1 is SGHTA, CDR2 FQGNSA, per germline. Researchers took RNA transcripts and amplified the TCR beta CDR3 regions from them. When the TCR CDR3 underwent first-round RT-PCR, the HTBI primer set was used. TCRdb reprocessed the multiplex PCR reads via MiXCR and lists one record per CDR3 protein. Among about 360,000 distinct CDR3 sequences listed, more than 20% were seen once.

The sequenced sample was blood. The rearrangement joins TRBV7-2 to TRBJ2-1; 14 nucleotides agree with TRBD2. The sequence was collected from a man in his fifties or sixties with Graves' hyperthyroidism. The CDR3 here is CASSLVGTSGSNEQFF. CDR3 in DNA: TGTGCCAGCAGCTTAGTTGGGACTAGCGGGAGTAATGAGCAGTTCTTC.